A single sample gave rise to the 26 T cell receptor beta chains below, sequenced in a study of cytomegalovirus exposure and HLA in healthy donors. It was with 60 Vbeta and 13 Jbeta primers that the PCR ran. Here immunoSEQ multiplex PCR was the method, and the copy in TCRdb shows in-frame clones only, minus some. The sample has about 200,000 clones, around 81% seen once. The sample consisted of PBMCs. The source of these receptors is a man younger than 45 in good health and CMV-seronegative.

The chain recombines TRBV2 with TRBJ2-7; the D gene is possibly TRBD2 (6 bases). The CDR3 runs 13 residues. The V gene lost 8 bases and the J gene lost 0 bases, with 11 bases spanning the gap. Germline V gene lookup returns CDR1 SNHLY and CDR2 FYNNEI. In DNA form, the CDR3 reads TGTGCCAGCCTCCGGGACTCCTCCTACGAGCAGTACTTC. Translated, it gives CASLRDSSYEQYF.

The gene calls are TRBV6-5 and TRBJ1-1, with 8 bases matching TRBD1. V gave up 6 bases and J gave up 3 bases; unmatched junction bases: 9. Germline V CDR1 and CDR2: MNHEY, SVGAGI. This CDR3 region has 15 residues. Here the CDR3 reads CASRPFKDRDTEAFF. The CDR3 coding sequence is TGTGCCAGCAGACCCTTTAAGGACAGGGACACTGAAGCTTTCTTT.

The chain employs TRBV7-9 and TRBJ2-1; D is possibly TRBD2 (6 bases). The germline gives CDR1 SEHNR, CDR2 FQNEAQ (reference sequence). This CDR3 has 15 residues. The ends were cut back, 4 bases at V and 0 bases at J, with 10 bases in the middle. For the CDR3, the DNA is TGTGCCAGCAGCTCACGGACTATCTCCTACAATGAGCAGTTCTTC. As protein: CASSSRTISYNEQFF.

This chain uses TRBV18 with TRBJ2-1; a weak D match, TRBD2 (6 bases). Germline assignment: CDR1 KGHSH and CDR2 LQKENI. This CDR3 comprises 15 residues. V lost 2 bases, J lost 6 bases, and 14 bases lay in between. The CDR3 DNA reads as TGTGCCAGCTCACCAGAGTTCGCGGGGTCCAATGAGCAGTTCTTC. Translated: CASSPEFAGSNEQFF.

The rearrangement links TRBV4-1 to TRBJ1-4, with 10 bases fitting TRBD1. CDR3 length equals 16 residues. V shed 3 bases, J shed 3 bases, and the junction held 4 bases outside the gene matches. Germline values: CDR1 MGHRA, CDR2 YSYEKL. The chain's CDR3 is CASSQRTGGSNEKLFF. CDR3 coding DNA: TGCGCCAGCAGCCAGAGGACAGGGGGATCTAATGAAAAACTGTTTTTT.

The chain couples TRBV5-6 to TRBJ1-1; possibly TRBD1 for D (5 bases). This CDR3 has 14 amino acids. Between the trimmed V and J ends, which lost 5 bases and 4 bases, there was a span of 15 bases. Germline V lookup: CDR1 SGHDT, CDR2 YYEEEE. CDR3 region: CASRPAGGSTEAFF. The CDR3 DNA reads TGTGCCAGCAGGCCGGCCGGGGGGAGCACTGAAGCTTTCTTT. The variable domain in full, completed from reference TRBV5-6 and TRBJ1-1, reads DAGVTQSPTHLIKTRGQQVTLRCSPKSGHDTVSWYQQALGQGPQFIFQYYEEEERQRGNFPDRFSGHQFPNYSSELNVNALLLGDSALYLCASRPAGGSTEAFFGQGTRLTVV.

The chain carries TRBV4-1 and TRBJ2-1; weak D call: TRBD2 (6 bases). The CDR3 spans 15 residues. CDR1 is MGHRA, CDR2 YSYEKL, per germline. V was cut by 4 bases and J by 8 bases, with 18 bases left in between. The CDR3 nucleotides are TGCGCCAGCAGCCCCCGTGGGGGAGGCAGGGATGAGCAGTTCTTC. It is translated as CASSPRGGGRDEQFF.

The chain is built from TRBV5-1 and TRBJ2-2; possibly TRBD1 for D (5 bases). This CDR3 has 15 residues. In germline, CDR1 is SGHRS, CDR2 YFSETQ. Trimming stripped 0 bases from V and 4 bases from J, with 10 bases between. The CDR3 reads CASSLDPGFTGELFF. As DNA, the CDR3 is TGCGCCAGCAGCTTGGACCCAGGGTTCACCGGGGAGCTGTTTTTT.

The rearrangement links TRBV6-6 to TRBJ2-7, with D perhaps TRBD2 (6 bases). The germline gives CDR1 MNHNY, CDR2 SVGAGI (reference sequence). The CDR3 has 15 amino acids. Trimming pared 0 bases from V and 0 bases from J, leaving 9 bases between. The CDR3: CASSYSLAPSYEQYF. CDR3 coding DNA: TGTGCCAGCAGTTACTCCCTAGCGCCCTCCTACGAGCAGTACTTC.

The rearrangement joins TRBV4-1 to TRBJ2-7, with 10 bases lining up with TRBD1. The CDR3 is 16 residues long. The trim removed 1 base at V and 7 bases at J, leaving 10 bases unmatched. The germline V gene has CDR1 MGHRA and CDR2 YSYEKL. CDR3 DNA sequence: TGCGCCAGCAGCCAAGGAAGCGGGACAGGGGATCGTGAGCAGTACTTC. It specifies CASSQGSGTGDREQYF.

The sample holds one count of this clone. V is TRBV28 and J is TRBJ1-2; D unclear. CDR1 and CDR2 (germline): MDHEN, SYDVKM. CDR3 length equals 12 residues. Trimming removed 8 bases at V and 4 bases at J, with 11 bases between. CDR3 residues: CASGQVGYGYTF. The CDR3 coding sequence is TGTGCCAGCGGGCAGGTCGGCTATGGCTACACCTTC.

This clone has more than one count but fewer than ten. J is TRBJ1-1 and V is TRBV6-6; tentative D call: TRBD1 (5 bases). This CDR3 contains 14 residues. Germline CDR1 and CDR2: MNHNY and SVGAGI (reference sequence). V was cut by 5 bases and J by 3 bases, with 13 bases left in between. CDR3 protein: CASSNGGTDTEAFF. The CDR3 region has the DNA TGTGCCAGCAGTAACGGGGGAACAGACACTGAAGCTTTCTTT.

The gene calls are TRBV19 and TRBJ1-5; the D gene is possibly TRBD1 (5 bases). V gave up 3 bases and J gave up 3 bases, with 18 bases separating them. The CDR3 is made up of 17 amino acids. CDR1 and CDR2 from the germline V gene are LNHDA and SQIVND (reference sequence). CDR3 sequence: CASSISIWGLYNQPQHF. The CDR3 DNA sequence: TGTGCCAGTAGTATCTCTATCTGGGGACTCTACAATCAGCCCCAGCATTTT.

This chain uses TRBV11-2 with TRBJ1-3; 10 bases agree with TRBD1. Germline trimming cut 4 bases from V and 2 bases from J; bases unmatched to any gene: 8. The CDR3 runs to 17 residues. Germline V gene data show CDR1 as SGHAT and CDR2 as FQNNGV. The CDR3 DNA reads as TGTGCCAGCAGCTCCAACTATGGACAGGGGGCTGGAAACACCATATATTTT. Protein sequence: CASSSNYGQGAGNTIYF.

The chain joins TRBV27 to TRBJ1-1; 8 positions agree with TRBD1. This CDR3 is built from 14 residues. Germline values: CDR1 MNHEY, CDR2 SMNVEV (reference sequence). J lost 3 bases, V lost 5 bases, and 5 bases had no gene match. The CDR3 DNA follows: TGTGCCAGCAGTCGACAGGGGATCTACACTGAAGCTTTCTTT. Its protein is CASSRQGIYTEAFF.

The J gene is TRBJ2-7, the V gene TRBV25-1; possibly TRBD2 for D (5 bases). V was shortened by 5 bases and J by 4 bases, with 21 bases between the two germline ends. CDR1 and CDR2 (germline): MGHDK, SYGVNS. There are 16 residues in the CDR3. In DNA, the CDR3 is TGTGCCAGCAGTCCCGATGCGAGGGAGCATGGTTACGAGCAGTACTTC. Amino acids: CASSPDAREHGYEQYF.

This clone was observed a single time. The genes are TRBV19 and TRBJ2-7; D is unclear. Trimming shortened V by 9 bases and J by 0 bases, and 9 bases separated the two germline ends. The CDR3 loop spans 12 amino acids. The V gene's germline CDR1 is LNHDA and CDR2 SQIVND (reference sequence). CDR3 DNA: TGTGCCAGATCACCGAGCTCCTACGAGCAGTACTTC. It yields the protein CARSPSSYEQYF.

CDR3 residues: CASSFKGLDTEAFF. The CDR3 region has the DNA TGTGCCAGCAGCTTCAAGGGGCTGGACACTGAAGCTTTCTTT. This chain connects TRBV11-2 to TRBJ1-1; D is possibly TRBD1 (5 bases). V shed 3 bases and J shed 3 bases, with 11 bases lying between them. Germline V gives CDR1 SGHAT, CDR2 FQNNGV. The CDR3 is 14 amino acids.

This chain links TRBV11-2 with TRBJ2-3; tentatively, D is TRBD2 (6 bases). Trimming removed 6 bases at V and 0 bases at J, with 16 bases between. The CDR3 is 16 amino acids. Germline V gene data show CDR1 as SGHAT and CDR2 as FQNNGV. CDR3 nucleotide sequence: TGTGCCAGCAGTATGAAGCGGGCCACAAGCACAGATACGCAGTATTTT. Its protein is CASSMKRATSTDTQYF.

The V call is TRBV6-1, the J call TRBJ2-2; no definite D call. Germline CDR1 and CDR2: MNHNS and SASEGT. Trimming pared 3 bases from V and 0 bases from J, leaving 14 bases between. There are 17 residues in the CDR3. CDR3 DNA sequence: TGTGCCAGCAGTGACACTTCTCTGATCGCGAACACCGGGGAGCTGTTTTTT. This encodes CASSDTSLIANTGELFF.

The chain is built from TRBV7-9 and TRBJ1-2; 8 bases are a match to TRBD1. Trimming took 1 base from V and 4 from J; bases not matched to a gene: 2. The CDR3 spans 14 residues. Germline lookup yields CDR1 SEHNR and CDR2 FQNEAQ (reference sequence). The CDR3 DNA follows: TGTGCCAGCAGCTTAGAGGGGACAGGCTATGGCTACACCTTC. Protein product: CASSLEGTGYGYTF.

This rearrangement joins TRBV28 to TRBJ2-2; weak D call: TRBD2 (7 bases). CDR3 length: 17 amino acids. Germline V gives CDR1 MDHEN, CDR2 SYDVKM. The ends were cut back, 4 bases at V and 3 bases at J, with 18 bases in the middle. This CDR3 is CASSSPMRGRDTGELFF. The CDR3 DNA reads as TGTGCCAGCAGTTCTCCGATGCGGGGGCGAGACACCGGGGAGCTGTTTTTT.

J is TRBJ1-2 and V is TRBV5-1; tentative D call: TRBD1 (5 bases). V was shortened by 0 bases and J by 1 base, with 7 bases between the two germline ends. The germline gives CDR1 SGHRS, CDR2 YFSETQ. This CDR3 spans 14 amino acids. This CDR3 is CASSLEQVNYGYTF. CDR3 bases: TGCGCCAGCAGCTTGGAACAGGTTAACTATGGCTACACCTTC.

This sequence joins TRBV7-8 and TRBJ1-2; 7 bases match TRBD1. This CDR3 contains 12 residues. Looked up from germline, CDR1 is SGHVS and CDR2 is FQNEAQ. The V and J ends lost 5 bases and 8 bases, in that order; junction bases with no gene match: 5. The CDR3 DNA follows: TGTGCCAGCAGCCCCAGGGGGATAGGCTACACCTTC. Translating it yields CASSPRGIGYTF.

The chain joins TRBV19 to TRBJ2-1; D is possibly TRBD2 (6 bases). The germline CDR1 and CDR2 sequences are LNHDA and SQIVND (reference sequence). The CDR3 spans 15 residues. The V end was cut by 0 bases, the J end by 7 bases, with 13 bases between. Here the CDR3 reads CASSIELAKVNEQFF. The CDR3, as DNA: TGTGCCAGTAGTATAGAACTAGCTAAGGTTAATGAGCAGTTCTTC.

The J gene is TRBJ2-2, the V gene TRBV5-4; tentative D call: TRBD2 (5 bases). This CDR3 is built from 17 residues. Germline V gene sequence: CDR1 SGHNT, CDR2 YYREEE (reference sequence). Trimming shortened V by 4 bases and J by 2 bases, and 18 bases separated the two germline ends. In DNA, the CDR3 is TGTGCCAGCAGCATAGGACTGTTCCTATTAAACACCGGGGAGCTGTTTTTT. Encoded protein: CASSIGLFLLNTGELFF.